The sample holds many counts of the clone carrying this T cell receptor beta chain. Its antigen is undetermined. The CDR3 spans 14 residues. CDR1 is LNHDA and CDR2 is SQIVND in the germline V gene (reference sequence). V lost 10 bases to trimming and J lost 1 base; unmatched junction nucleotides: 4. These data belong to a study of CD8 T cells in ankylosing spondylitis. From the 5' RACE reads, TCRdb called clonotypes with MiXCR, one entry per CDR3 protein. The sample holds approximately 180,000 distinct CDR3 sequences, around a sixth seen once. The study's findings and limits: Those disease-linked clones were CD8+; they were also relatively rare in peripheral blood.

The clonotype comes from a male donor aged 10-30 years with ankylosing spondylitis or in good health (not recorded which). V gene TRBV19 combines with J gene TRBJ2-3; TRBD1 agrees at 11 bases. The specimen was blood, either unsorted or a sorted T cell fraction (not recorded which). The CDR3, as DNA: TGTGCCACCGCGGACAGGGGGCGCACAGATACGCAGTATTTT. Translation: CATADRGRTDTQYF.